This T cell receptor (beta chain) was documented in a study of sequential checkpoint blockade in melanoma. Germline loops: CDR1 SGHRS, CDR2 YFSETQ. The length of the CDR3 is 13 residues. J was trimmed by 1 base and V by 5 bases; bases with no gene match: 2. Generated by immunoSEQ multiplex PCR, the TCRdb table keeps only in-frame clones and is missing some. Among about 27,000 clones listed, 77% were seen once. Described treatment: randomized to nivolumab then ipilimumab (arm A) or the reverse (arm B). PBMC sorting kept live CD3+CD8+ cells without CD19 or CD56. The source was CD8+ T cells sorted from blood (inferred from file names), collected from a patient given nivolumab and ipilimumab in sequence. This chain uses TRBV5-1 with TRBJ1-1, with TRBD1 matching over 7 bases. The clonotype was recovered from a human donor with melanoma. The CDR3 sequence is CASRQGTNTEAFF. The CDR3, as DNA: TGCGCCAGCAGACAGGGGACGAACACTGAAGCTTTCTTT.